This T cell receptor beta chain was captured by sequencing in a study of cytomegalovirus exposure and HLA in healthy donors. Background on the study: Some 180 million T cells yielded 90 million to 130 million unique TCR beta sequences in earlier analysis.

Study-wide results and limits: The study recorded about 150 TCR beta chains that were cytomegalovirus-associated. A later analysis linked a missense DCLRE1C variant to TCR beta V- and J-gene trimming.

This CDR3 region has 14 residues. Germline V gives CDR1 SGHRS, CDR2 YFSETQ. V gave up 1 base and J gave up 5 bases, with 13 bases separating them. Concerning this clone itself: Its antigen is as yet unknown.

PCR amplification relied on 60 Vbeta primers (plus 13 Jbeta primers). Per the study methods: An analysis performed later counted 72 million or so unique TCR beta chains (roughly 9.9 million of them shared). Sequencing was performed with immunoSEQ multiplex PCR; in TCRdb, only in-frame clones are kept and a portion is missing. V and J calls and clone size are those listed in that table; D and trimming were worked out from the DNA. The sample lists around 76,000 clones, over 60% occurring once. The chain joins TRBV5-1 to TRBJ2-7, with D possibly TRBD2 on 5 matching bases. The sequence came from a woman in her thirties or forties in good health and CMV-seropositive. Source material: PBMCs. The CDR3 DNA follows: TGCGCCAGCAGCTTGTGGGGAGAGGGTGACGAGCAGTACTTC. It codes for CASSLWGEGDEQYF. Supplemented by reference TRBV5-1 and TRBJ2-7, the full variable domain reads KAGVTQTPRYLIKTRGQQVTLSCSPISGHRSVSWYQQTPGQGLQFLFEYFSETQRNKGNFPGRFSGRQFSNSRSEMNVSTLELGDSALYLCASSLWGEGDEQYFGPGTRLTVT.